The present T cell receptor (beta chain) was sequenced within a study of beta chain features in type 1 diabetes. Broader study findings: All four CD4+ subsets of Type 1 diabetes patients contained TCRB CDR3s that were moderately but significantly shorter. Patients and controls would share equally any PCR tilt toward shorter templates.

The germline V gene has CDR1 MDHEN and CDR2 SYDVKM. V lost 6 bases, J lost 2 bases, and 5 bases lay in between. The CDR3 runs 11 residues. This clone appeared a few times. Its cognate antigen is unknown. Expressed TCRB transcripts were sequenced because the isolated RNA had all been reverse transcribed beforehand. The method was immunoSEQ multiplex PCR; TCRdb's version includes in-frame clones alone and lacks a portion of them. Among hundreds of thousands of clones listed, roughly an eighth were seen once. Sequenced: naive CD4+ T cells from blood. This TCR was sampled from a man aged 30 to 45 with type 1 diabetes. This sequence joins TRBV28 and TRBJ2-7; D remains unclear. The CDR3 is CASRTAYEQYF. In nucleotides, the CDR3 is TGTGCCAGCAGAACAGCCTACGAGCAGTACTTC.